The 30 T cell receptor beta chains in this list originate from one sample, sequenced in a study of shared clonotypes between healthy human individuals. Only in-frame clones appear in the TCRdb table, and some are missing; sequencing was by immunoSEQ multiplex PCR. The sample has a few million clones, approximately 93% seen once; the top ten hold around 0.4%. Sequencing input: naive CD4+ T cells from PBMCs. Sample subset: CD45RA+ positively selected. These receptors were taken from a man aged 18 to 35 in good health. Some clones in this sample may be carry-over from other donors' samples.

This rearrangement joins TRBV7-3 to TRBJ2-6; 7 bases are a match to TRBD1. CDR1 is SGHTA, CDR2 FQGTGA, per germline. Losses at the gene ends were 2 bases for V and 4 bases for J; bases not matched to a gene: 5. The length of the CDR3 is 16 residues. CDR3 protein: CASSLGTVGGANVLTF. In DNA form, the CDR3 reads TGTGCCAGCAGCTTAGGGACAGTCGGAGGGGCCAACGTCCTGACTTTC.

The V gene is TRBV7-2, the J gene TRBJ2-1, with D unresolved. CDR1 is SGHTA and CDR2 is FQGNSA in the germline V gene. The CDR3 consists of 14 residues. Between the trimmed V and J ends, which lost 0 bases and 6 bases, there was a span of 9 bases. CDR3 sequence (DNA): TGTGCCAGCAGCTTAGCGTTTAGGGTCAATGAGCAGTTCTTC. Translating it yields CASSLAFRVNEQFF. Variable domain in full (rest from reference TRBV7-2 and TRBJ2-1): GAGVSQSPSNKVTEKGKDVELRCDPISGHTALYWYRQSLGQGLEFLIYFQGNSAPDKSGLPSDRFSAERTGGSVSTLTIQRTQQEDSAVYLCASSLAFRVNEQFFGPGTRLTVL.

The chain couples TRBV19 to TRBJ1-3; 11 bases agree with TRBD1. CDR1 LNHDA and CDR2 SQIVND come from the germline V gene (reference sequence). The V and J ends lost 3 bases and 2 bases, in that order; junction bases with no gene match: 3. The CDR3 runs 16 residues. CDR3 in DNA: TGTGCCAGTAGTATTCCGGGACAGGGGGCTGGAAACACCATATATTTT. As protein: CASSIPGQGAGNTIYF.

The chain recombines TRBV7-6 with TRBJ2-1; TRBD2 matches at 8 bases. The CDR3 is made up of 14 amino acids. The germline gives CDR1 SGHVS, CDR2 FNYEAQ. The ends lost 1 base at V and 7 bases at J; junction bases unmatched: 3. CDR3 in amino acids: CASSLGGRTNEQFF. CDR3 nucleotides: TGTGCCAGCAGCTTAGGCGGGAGGACGAATGAGCAGTTCTTC.

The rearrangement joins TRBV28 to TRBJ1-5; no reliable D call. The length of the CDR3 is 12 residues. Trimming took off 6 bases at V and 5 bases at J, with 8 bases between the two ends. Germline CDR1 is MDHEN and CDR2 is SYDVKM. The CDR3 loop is CASRPVHQPQHF. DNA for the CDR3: TGTGCCAGCAGACCCGTCCATCAGCCCCAGCATTTT.

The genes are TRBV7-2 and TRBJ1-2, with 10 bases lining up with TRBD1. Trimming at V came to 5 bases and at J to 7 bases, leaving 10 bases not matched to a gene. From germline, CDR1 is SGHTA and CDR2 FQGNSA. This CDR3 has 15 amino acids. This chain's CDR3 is CASSPGQGGIFGYTF. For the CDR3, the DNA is TGTGCCAGCAGCCCCGGACAGGGGGGAATCTTTGGCTACACCTTC.

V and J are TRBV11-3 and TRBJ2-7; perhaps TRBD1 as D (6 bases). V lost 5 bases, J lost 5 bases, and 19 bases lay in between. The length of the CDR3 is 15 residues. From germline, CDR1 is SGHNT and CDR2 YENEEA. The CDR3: CASSQDSKRLDEQYF. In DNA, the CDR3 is TGTGCCAGCAGCCAGGACAGTAAACGGTTGGACGAGCAGTACTTC.

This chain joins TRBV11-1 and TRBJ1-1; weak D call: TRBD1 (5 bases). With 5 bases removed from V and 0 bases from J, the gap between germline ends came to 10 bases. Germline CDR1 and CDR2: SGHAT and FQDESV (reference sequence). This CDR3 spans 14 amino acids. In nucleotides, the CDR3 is TGTGCCAGCAGCCGGGACGGGGTGAACACTGAAGCTTTCTTT. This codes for CASSRDGVNTEAFF.

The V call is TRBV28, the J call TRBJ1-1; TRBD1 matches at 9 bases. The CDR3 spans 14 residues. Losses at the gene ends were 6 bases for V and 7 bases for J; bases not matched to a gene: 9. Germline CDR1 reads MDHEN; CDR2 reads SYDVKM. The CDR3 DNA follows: TGTGCCAGCAGAGTCCCGGGACAGGGTCTTGAAGCTTTCTTT. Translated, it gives CASRVPGQGLEAFF.

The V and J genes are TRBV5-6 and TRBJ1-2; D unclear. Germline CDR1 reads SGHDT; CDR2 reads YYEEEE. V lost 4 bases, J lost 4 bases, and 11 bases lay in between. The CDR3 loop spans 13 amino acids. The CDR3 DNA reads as TGTGCCAGCAGCCCGGGCCTAGGCTATGGCTACACCTTC. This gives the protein CASSPGLGYGYTF.

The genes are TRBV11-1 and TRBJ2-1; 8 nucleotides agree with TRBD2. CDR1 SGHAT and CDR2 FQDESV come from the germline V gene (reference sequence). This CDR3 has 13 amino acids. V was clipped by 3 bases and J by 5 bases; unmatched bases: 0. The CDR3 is CASSLTSDNEQFF. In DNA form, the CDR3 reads TGTGCCAGCAGCTTGACTAGCGACAATGAGCAGTTCTTC.

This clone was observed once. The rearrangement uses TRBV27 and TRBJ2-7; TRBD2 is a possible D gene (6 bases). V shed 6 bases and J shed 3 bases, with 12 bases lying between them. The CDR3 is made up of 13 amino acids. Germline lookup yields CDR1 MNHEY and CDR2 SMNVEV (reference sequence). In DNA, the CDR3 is TGTGCCAGCAGGAGGAGTAGCGGCTACGAGCAGTACTTC. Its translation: CASRRSSGYEQYF.

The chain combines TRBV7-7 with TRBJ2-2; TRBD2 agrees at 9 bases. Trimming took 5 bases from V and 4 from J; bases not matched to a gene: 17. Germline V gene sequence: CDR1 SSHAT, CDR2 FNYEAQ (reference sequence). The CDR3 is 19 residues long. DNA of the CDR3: TGTGCCAGCAGCCCAACGCGCCTAGCGGGACTTCTACCCACCGGGGAGCTGTTTTTT. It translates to CASSPTRLAGLLPTGELFF.

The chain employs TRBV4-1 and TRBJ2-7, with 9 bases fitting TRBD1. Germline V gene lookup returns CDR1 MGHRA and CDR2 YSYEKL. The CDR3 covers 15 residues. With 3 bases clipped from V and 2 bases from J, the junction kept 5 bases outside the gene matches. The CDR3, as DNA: TGCGCCAGCAGCCACGGACAGGGGACCCCCTACGAGCAGTACTTC. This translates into CASSHGQGTPYEQYF.

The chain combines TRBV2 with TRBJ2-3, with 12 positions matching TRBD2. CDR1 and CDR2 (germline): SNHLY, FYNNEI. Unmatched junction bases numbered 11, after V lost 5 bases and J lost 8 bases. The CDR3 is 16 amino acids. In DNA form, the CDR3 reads TGTGCCAGCAGTACTCGCCTAGCGGGGGGGCTAGGTACGCAGTATTTT. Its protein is CASSTRLAGGLGTQYF.

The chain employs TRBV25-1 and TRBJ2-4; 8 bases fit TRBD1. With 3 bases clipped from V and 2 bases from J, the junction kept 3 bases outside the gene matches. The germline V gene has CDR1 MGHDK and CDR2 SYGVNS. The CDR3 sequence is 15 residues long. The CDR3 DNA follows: TGTGCCAGCAGTGAGTCAGGGGGCACCAAAAACATTCAGTACTTC. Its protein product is CASSESGGTKNIQYF. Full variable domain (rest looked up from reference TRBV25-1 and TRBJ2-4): EADIYQTPRYLVIGTGKKITLECSQTMGHDKMYWYQQDPGMELHLIHYSYGVNSTEKGDLSSESTVSRIRTEHFPLTLESARPSHTSQYLCASSESGGTKNIQYFGAGTRLSVL.

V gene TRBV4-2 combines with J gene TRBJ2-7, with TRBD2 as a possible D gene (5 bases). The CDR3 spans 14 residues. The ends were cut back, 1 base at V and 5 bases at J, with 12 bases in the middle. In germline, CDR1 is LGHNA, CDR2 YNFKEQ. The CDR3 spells CASSQVIVGDEQYF. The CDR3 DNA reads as TGTGCCAGCAGCCAAGTCATTGTGGGAGACGAGCAGTACTTC.

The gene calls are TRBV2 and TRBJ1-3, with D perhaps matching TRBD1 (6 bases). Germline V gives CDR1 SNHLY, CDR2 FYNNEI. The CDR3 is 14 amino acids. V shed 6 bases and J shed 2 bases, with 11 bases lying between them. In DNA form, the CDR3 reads TGTGCCAGCAGGGACAGCTCTCCTGGAAACACCATATATTTT. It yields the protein CASRDSSPGNTIYF. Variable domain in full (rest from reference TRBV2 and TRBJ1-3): EPEVTQTPSHQVTQMGQEVILRCVPISNHLYFYWYRQILGQKVEFLVSFYNNEISEKSEIFDDQFSVERPDGSNFTLKIRSTKLEDSAMYFCASRDSSPGNTIYFGEGSWLTVV.

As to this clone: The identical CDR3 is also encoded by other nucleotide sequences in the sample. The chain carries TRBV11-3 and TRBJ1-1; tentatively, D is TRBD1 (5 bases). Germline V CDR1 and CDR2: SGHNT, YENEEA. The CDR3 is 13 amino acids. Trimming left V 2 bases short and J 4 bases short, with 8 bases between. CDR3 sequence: CASSLSGGTEAFF. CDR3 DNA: TGTGCCAGCAGCTTATCCGGGGGCACTGAAGCTTTCTTT. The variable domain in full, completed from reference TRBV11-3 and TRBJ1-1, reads EAGVVQSPRYKIIEKKQPVAFWCNPISGHNTLYWYLQNLGQGPELLIRYENEEAVDDSQLPKDRFSAERLKGVDSTLKIQPAELGDSAVYLCASSLSGGTEAFFGQGTRLTVV.

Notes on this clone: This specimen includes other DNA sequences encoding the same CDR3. The CDR3 region is CASSLDRGPETQYF. CDR3 nucleotide sequence: TGTGCCAGCAGCTTAGACAGGGGCCCAGAGACCCAGTACTTC. The rearrangement uses TRBV7-2 and TRBJ2-5; 7 bases agree with TRBD1. After removal of 1 base from V and 4 bases from J, the junction contained 3 bases not matched to a gene. Germline V CDR1 and CDR2: SGHTA, FQGNSA. This CDR3 is built from 14 residues.

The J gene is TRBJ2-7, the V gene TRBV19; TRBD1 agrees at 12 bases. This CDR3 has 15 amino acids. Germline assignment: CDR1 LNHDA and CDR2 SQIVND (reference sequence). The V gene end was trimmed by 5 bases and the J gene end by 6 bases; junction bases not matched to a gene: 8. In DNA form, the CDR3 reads TGTGCCAGTAGTTCTGGGACAGGGGGCTCGCGCGAGCAGTACTTC. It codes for CASSSGTGGSREQYF.

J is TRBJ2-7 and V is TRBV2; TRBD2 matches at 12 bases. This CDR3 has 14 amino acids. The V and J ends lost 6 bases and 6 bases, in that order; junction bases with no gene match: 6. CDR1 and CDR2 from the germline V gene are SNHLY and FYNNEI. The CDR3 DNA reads TGTGCCAGCAGAAGGACTAGCGGGACCTCCGAGCAGTACTTC. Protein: CASRRTSGTSEQYF.

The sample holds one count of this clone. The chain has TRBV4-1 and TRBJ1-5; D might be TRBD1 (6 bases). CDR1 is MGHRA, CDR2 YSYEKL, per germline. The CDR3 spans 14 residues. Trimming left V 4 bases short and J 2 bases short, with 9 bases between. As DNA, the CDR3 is TGCGCCAGCAGCCGCCGGACAGGCAATCAGCCCCAGCATTTT. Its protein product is CASSRRTGNQPQHF.

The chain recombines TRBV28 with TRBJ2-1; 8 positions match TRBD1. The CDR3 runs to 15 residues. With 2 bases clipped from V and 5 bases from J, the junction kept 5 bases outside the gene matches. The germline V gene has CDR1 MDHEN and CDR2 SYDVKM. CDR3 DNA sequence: TGTGCCAGCAGTTTAGGGACAGGCTTTAACAATGAGCAGTTCTTC. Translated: CASSLGTGFNNEQFF.

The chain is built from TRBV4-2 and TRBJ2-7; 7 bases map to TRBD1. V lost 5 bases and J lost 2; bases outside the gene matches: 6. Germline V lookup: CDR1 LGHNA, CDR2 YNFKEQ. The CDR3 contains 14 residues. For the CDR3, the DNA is TGTGCCAGCAGCTCCAGGACAGGTCCCTACGAGCAGTACTTC. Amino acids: CASSSRTGPYEQYF.

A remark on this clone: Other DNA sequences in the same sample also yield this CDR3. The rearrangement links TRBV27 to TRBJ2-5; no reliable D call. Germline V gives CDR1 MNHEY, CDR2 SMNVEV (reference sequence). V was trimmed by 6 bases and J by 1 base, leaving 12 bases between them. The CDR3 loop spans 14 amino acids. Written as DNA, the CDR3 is TGTGCCAGCAGCCGCGGACGGTTCCAAGAGACCCAGTACTTC. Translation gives CASSRGRFQETQYF.

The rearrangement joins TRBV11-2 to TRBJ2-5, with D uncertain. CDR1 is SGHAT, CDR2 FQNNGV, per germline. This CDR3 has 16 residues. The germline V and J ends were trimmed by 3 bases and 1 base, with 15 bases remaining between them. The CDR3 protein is CASSFLLTTTQETQYF. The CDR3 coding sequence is TGTGCCAGCAGCTTCCTACTAACCACAACCCAAGAGACCCAGTACTTC.

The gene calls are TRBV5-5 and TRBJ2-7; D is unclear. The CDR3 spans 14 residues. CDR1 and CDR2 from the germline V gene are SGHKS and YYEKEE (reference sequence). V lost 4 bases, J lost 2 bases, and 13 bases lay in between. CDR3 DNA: TGTGCCAGCAGCCTTTCGACGGCCACCTACGAGCAGTACTTC. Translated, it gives CASSLSTATYEQYF. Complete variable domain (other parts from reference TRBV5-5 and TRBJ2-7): DAGVTQSPTHLIKTRGQQVTLRCSPISGHKSVSWYQQVLGQGPQFIFQYYEKEERGRGNFPDRFSARQFPNYSSELNVNALLLGDSALYLCASSLSTATYEQYFGPGTRLTVT.

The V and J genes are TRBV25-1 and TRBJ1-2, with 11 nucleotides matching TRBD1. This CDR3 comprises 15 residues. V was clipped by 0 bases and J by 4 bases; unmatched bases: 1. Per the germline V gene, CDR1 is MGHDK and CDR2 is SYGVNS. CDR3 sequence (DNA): TGTGCCAGCAGTGAATATGGACAGGGGGCCTATGGCTACACCTTC. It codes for CASSEYGQGAYGYTF.

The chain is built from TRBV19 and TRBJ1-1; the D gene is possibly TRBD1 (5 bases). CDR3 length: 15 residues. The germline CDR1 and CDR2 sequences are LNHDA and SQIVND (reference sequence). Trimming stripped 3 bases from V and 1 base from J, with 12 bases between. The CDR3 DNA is TGTGCCAGTAGTATTTGGGGCTCCTCGAACACTGAAGCTTTCTTT. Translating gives CASSIWGSSNTEAFF. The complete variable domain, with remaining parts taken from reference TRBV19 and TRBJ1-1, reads DGGITQSPKYLFRKEGQNVTLSCEQNLNHDAMYWYRQDPGQGLRLIYYSQIVNDFQKGDIAEGYSVSREKKESFPLTVTSAQKNPTAFYLCASSIWGSSNTEAFFGQGTRLTVV.